Given below is one TCR beta chain in context. Its antigen is unknown. Produced via immunoSEQ multiplex PCR; TCRdb's table is partial and in-frame only. Among more than 40,000 clones listed, about 80% were seen once. Time point in this sample: cycle 4 day 1 (C4D1), after 6 weeks of nivolumab. Every patient had relapsed following autologous stem cell transplantation, and cohorts differed in brentuximab vedotin exposure. These data belong to a study of PD-1 blockade in classical Hodgkin lymphoma. General study results and limits: Reports described newly diagnosed patients as having lower baseline TCR diversity than healthy donors.

V gave up 2 bases and J gave up 4 bases; unmatched junction bases: 4. The CDR3 contains 13 residues. Per germline, CDR1 GTSNPN and CDR2 SVGIG (reference sequence). This clonotype was obtained from a human donor with classical Hodgkin lymphoma. The sequenced sample was peripheral blood mononuclear cells (PBMCs), obtained before the fourth cycle of nivolumab. The gene calls are TRBV30 and TRBJ2-7, with 8 bases that match TRBD2. The CDR3 coding sequence is TGTGCCTGGAGTTACGGGGGGGATTACGAGCAGTACTTC. Translating gives CAWSYGGDYEQYF. The full variable domain, completed using reference TRBV30 and TRBJ2-7, is SQTIHQWPATLVQPVGSPLSLECTVEGTSNPNLYWYRQAAGRGLQLLFYSVGIGQISSEVPQNLSASRPQDRQFILSSKKLLLSDSGFYLCAWSYGGDYEQYFGPGTRLTVT.